Following are 2 T cell receptor beta chains from one sample sequenced in a study of T cells in localized non-small cell lung cancer. Libraries were prepared by immunoSEQ multiplex PCR; TCRdb keeps only in-frame clonotypes and omits some of them. Of around 50,000 clones in the sample, approximately 86% were seen once. The starting material was PBMCs, obtained before any cancer treatment. These TCRs come from a man aged 35 to 70 with stage II lung adenocarcinoma.

The chain is built from TRBV5-1 and TRBJ2-1, with D tentatively TRBD2 (5 bases). This CDR3 is 14 amino acids long. Germline assignment: CDR1 SGHRS and CDR2 YFSETQ. V dropped 2 bases and J dropped 3 bases, with 9 bases sitting between them. CDR3 region: CASSLSGSYNEQFF. DNA of the CDR3: TGCGCCAGCAGCTTAAGTGGGAGCTACAATGAGCAGTTCTTC.

CDR3 amino acids: CASTVKGGVLNQPQHF. CDR3 DNA: TGTGCCAGTACCGTAAAAGGGGGGGTTTTAAATCAGCCCCAGCATTTT. V is TRBV19 and J is TRBJ1-5; TRBD1 might be the D (6 bases). The CDR3 sequence is 16 residues long. Per germline, CDR1 LNHDA and CDR2 SQIVND (reference sequence). Trimming cost V 7 bases and J 4 bases, with 20 bases left between them.